This T cell receptor (beta chain) was sequenced for a study of molecular identifiers for immune sequencing clone quantification (dated by TCRdb to the late 2010s). At the level of the whole study: For a replicate experiment, the RNA from either about 20,000 or 100,000 naive CD8 T cells was divided into five aliquots, and four of those aliquots went on to sequencing. This methods study used CD8 T cells to benchmark TCR RNA copy counting and molecular-identifier clustering-based TCR repertoire sequencing (MIDCIRS). Study-wide findings and limitations: Modeling estimated 2.5 to 3 recovered TCR RNA copies per cell, compared with approximately 9.5 by digital PCR, which implies around 30% capture efficiency. Highly expanded clone sizes could be underestimated because identical TCR molecules may share a barcode. In CMV-specific effector cells, over 99% of molecules were held by clones above 20 RNA copies, whereas under 1% of molecules were held by such clones in naive cells. Without barcode sub-clustering, chimeric consensus sequences inflated TCR diversity; chimeras reached as high as 47%. The naive libraries included spiked-in Jurkat TCR RNA (10 copies' worth), and this Jurkat TCR RNA is not part of the donor repertoire. Even against a background of some 1 million naive CD8 T cells, spiked-in Jurkat TCR RNA amounting to a single cell's worth was reported to be detectable.

Between the V and J ends, shortened by 2 bases and 8 bases respectively, the junction contains 19 bases. As encoded in the germline V gene, CDR1 is SGHDN while CDR2 is FVKESK. Measured from the cysteine to the phenylalanine, the CDR3 is 16 residues long. The only DNA kept is the CDR3, 48 bases in frame from the first base. Libraries of naive CD8 T cells were built from anywhere between about 17,000 and 1,000,000 sorted cells, with 10%, 30% or 50% of the purified RNA used. Naive CD8 T cells were FACS-sorted as CD8+CD4-CCR7+CD45RA+ on a BD FACSAria II into RLT Plus buffer. Detection sensitivity was tested by spiking Jurkat RNA equal to some 11 TCR copies' worth into samples containing about 18,000-1,000,000 naive CD8 T cells. CD8 T cells were enriched with RosetteSep CD8+ T Cell Enrichment Cocktail and Ficoll-Paque, followed by ACK red cell lysis. The library was made by PCR. The sample was run on a NextSeq 500. Bulk TCR libraries were made following a previously described method, with the TCR primers given in Table S5. The Qiagen AllPrep DNA/RNA kit was used to purify total RNA. Before analysis, reads from multiple sequencing runs of the same library were pooled. For the original study's pipeline: Reads were retained only if the reads had an exact TCR constant sequence, and the retained reads were trimmed to 150 nt and grouped according to their 12-nt molecular barcodes. Within each barcode group, reads were sub-clustered at a 15% Levenshtein threshold, and quality-weighted consensus sequences were built per RNA molecule. Non-functional sequences were filtered out, along with any lower-count sequence sitting one edit away from another sequence. On the basis of fitting two negative binomial distributions, barcode sub-clusters with fewer than 20% of the maximum read count were discarded. In-frame beta chains were kept once TCRdb had trimmed the public reads at Q25 with fastp and called clones with MiXCR. Merged by CDR3 protein, the rows form single entries marked with the most common genes and DNA. TCRdb's processing, not the authors' own work, is the source of the V and J calls. In all, the sample holds approximately 7,800 distinct CDR3 sequences, and 35% of those were seen once. Around 7% of the sample belongs to the ten largest clones.

Comments on this clonotype: This clone's antigen is unknown. Base qualities are not provided; no much larger clone lies one nucleotide away.

The TCR was taken from a human donor in good health. Some libraries in this study had Jurkat cell RNA spiked in. The chain uses TRBV14 and TRBJ2-1; no D gene can be assigned with confidence. Sequences were obtained from naive CD8+ T cells from blood, with Jurkat cell RNA spiked in. Interpreted using the paper, the cell subset or site label stands for: FACS-sorted CD8+CD4-CCR7+CD45RA+ naive T cells. The CDR3 protein: CASSQLPSLRFDEQFF. The DNA sequence is TGTGCCAGCAGCCAACTGCCTTCACTCCGATTCGATGAGCAGTTCTTC.